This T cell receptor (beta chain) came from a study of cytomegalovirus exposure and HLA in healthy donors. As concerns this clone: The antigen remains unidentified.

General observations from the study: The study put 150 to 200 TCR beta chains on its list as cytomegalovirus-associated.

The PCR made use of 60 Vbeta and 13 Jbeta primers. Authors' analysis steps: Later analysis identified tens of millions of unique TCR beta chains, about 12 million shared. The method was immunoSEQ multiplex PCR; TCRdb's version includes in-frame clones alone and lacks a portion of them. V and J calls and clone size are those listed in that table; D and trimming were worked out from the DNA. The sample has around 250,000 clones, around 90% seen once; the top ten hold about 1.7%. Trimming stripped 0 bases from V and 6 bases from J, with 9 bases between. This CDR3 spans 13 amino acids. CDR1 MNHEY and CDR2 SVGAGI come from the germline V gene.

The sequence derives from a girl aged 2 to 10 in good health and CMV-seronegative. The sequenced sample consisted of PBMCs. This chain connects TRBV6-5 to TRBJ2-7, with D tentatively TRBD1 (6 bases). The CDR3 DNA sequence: TGTGCCAGCAGTTACTCGGGGACATCCGAGCAGTACTTC. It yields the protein CASSYSGTSEQYF.